The rows below give T cell receptor beta chains drawn from one sample of a study of T cell responses to AZD1222 COVID-19 vaccine. Repertoires were generated with immunoSEQ multiplex PCR, while TCRdb's copy carries only in-frame clones and drops some. The sample lists about 140,000 clones; 85% to 90% were seen once. The source was peripheral blood, collected 28 days after the second AZD1222 dose. The receptors shown here come from an adult who received the AZD1222 COVID-19 vaccine. Each CDR3 is given with its conserved first and last residue. Fields, in order: CDR3 length, D gene, J gene, clone size, V gene, CDR3 DNA, CDR3 protein. A D gene is named only where the DNA matches it firmly. For some rows the clone size is stated as once, few or many, or as a class when expanded; others skip it.

14,NA,TRBJ1-1,NA,TRBV2,TGTGCCAGCGAGACCGGGCTACTGAACACTGAAGCTTTCTTT,CASETGLLNTEAFF
17,TRBD2,TRBJ2-1,NA,TRBV10-2,TGCGCCAGCAGACGGGGACTAGCGGACCCCCGGGGGAATGAGCAGTTCTTC,CASRRGLADPRGNEQFF
13,NA,TRBJ2-7,NA,TRBV28,TGTGCCAGCACCCTCCCCTCCCGCTACGAGCAGTACTTC,CASTLPSRYEQYF
15,TRBD2,TRBJ2-7,NA,TRBV29-1,TGCAGCGCCGAAGATCCACTAGCGGGAGTTGGTGAGCAGTACTTC,CSAEDPLAGVGEQYF
13,NA,TRBJ1-2,NA,TRBV29-1,TGCAGCGTTGGGTTCCCCTCTAAGAGGGACTACACCTTC,CSVGFPSKRDYTF
17,NA,TRBJ2-1,NA,TRBV5-6,TGTGCCAGCAGCACCATTTCGGCTTTGAGCTCCTACAATGAGCAGTTCTTC,CASSTISALSSYNEQFF
12,NA,TRBJ1-1,NA,TRBV28,TGTGCCAGCAGTTATCTAAAGGGGGGAGCTTTCTTT,CASSYLKGGAFF
17,NA,TRBJ2-1,once,TRBV7-6,TGTGCCAGCAGCTTAGTACCGGGGATGAGCTCCTACAATGAGCAGTTCTTC,CASSLVPGMSSYNEQFF
15,NA,TRBJ1-1,NA,TRBV28,TGTGCCAGCAGTTCACCGGGACAACCGGCAACCGAAGCTTTCTTT,CASSSPGQPATEAFF
16,NA,TRBJ1-1,NA,TRBV19,TGTGCCAGTAGTATATTCGGACAGTCCCGAACCACTGAAGCTTTCTTT,CASSIFGQSRTTEAFF
15,TRBD1,TRBJ2-1,once,TRBV19,TGTGCCAGTAGAGATCCCGGGACAGGCTACAATGAGCAGTTCTTC,CASRDPGTGYNEQFF
14,NA,TRBJ2-7,NA,TRBV7-9,TGTGCCAGCAGCGGCAGCGCGTTATCCTACGAGCAGTACTTC,CASSGSALSYEQYF
14,NA,TRBJ2-3,NA,TRBV7-2,TGTGCCAGCAGCTTGGGACTTTCCACAGATACGCAGTATTTT,CASSLGLSTDTQYF
13,NA,TRBJ2-3,NA,TRBV7-9,TGTGCCAGCAGCTTCGAGGGAGAGGATACGCAGTATTTT,CASSFEGEDTQYF
12,TRBD2,TRBJ2-7,NA,TRBV2,TGTGCCAGCATGGGGAGGGGCTACGAGCAGTACTTC,CASMGRGYEQYF
16,NA,TRBJ1-6,NA,TRBV7-2,TGTGCCAGCAGCCACGACGCAAGGGTAGTTAGTTCACCCCTCCACTTT,CASSHDARVVSSPLHF
13,NA,TRBJ2-1,NA,TRBV12-3/TRBV12-4,TGTGCCAGCAGTTTCCTAGAGGGAAGTGAGCAGTTCTTC,CASSFLEGSEQFF
14,TRBD1,TRBJ2-7,NA,TRBV28,TGTGCCAGCAGTTTGTTTGGGACAGGGTGGAAGCAGTACTTC,CASSLFGTGWKQYF
13,TRBD2,TRBJ2-7,NA,TRBV5-1,TGCGCCAGCGGGACTAGCGGGAACTACGAGCAGTACTTC,CASGTSGNYEQYF
17,TRBD1,TRBJ1-5,NA,TRBV27,TGTGCCAGCCAGGGGTTGTCTTTAGGGGGCTATAATCAGCCCCAGCATTTT,CASQGLSLGGYNQPQHF
20,NA,TRBJ1-1,NA,TRBV28,TGTGCCAGCAGAGGTTGGCCGACAGGCTTAAGTGCCCTTACCAACACTGAAGCTTTCTTT,CASRGWPTGLSALTNTEAFF
16,TRBD1,TRBJ2-7,NA,TRBV6-5,TGTGCCAGCAGTTATTCCGGGACAGGGGAGAAAAACGAGCAGTACTTC,CASSYSGTGEKNEQYF
12,NA,TRBJ1-4,NA,TRBV29-1,TGCAGCGTAAAACCCGGCGGGGAAAAACTGTTTTTT,CSVKPGGEKLFF